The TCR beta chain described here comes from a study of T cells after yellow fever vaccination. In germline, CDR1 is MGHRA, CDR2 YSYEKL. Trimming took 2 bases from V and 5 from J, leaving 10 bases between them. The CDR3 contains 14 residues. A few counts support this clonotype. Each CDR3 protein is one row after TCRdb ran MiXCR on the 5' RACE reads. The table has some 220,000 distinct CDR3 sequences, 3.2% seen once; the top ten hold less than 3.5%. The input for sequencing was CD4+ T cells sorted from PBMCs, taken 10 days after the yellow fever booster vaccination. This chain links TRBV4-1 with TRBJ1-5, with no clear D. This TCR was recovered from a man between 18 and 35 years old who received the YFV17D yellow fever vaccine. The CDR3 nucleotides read TGCGCCAGCAGCCAATATGCACGCTATCAGCCCCAGCATTTT. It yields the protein CASSQYARYQPQHF.